This T cell receptor beta chain is from a study of Graves' ophthalmopathy and Graves' hyperthyroidism. This clonotype was seen a few times. The CDR3 loop spans 19 amino acids. V was clipped by 7 bases and J by 0 bases, with 22 bases between them. The study amplified TCR beta CDR3 regions using RNA transcripts. The authors performed first-round RT-PCR with HTBI primers and then a second-round multiplex PCR. TCRdb re-called the multiplex PCR reads with MiXCR, one entry per CDR3 protein. Among approximately 1.2 million distinct CDR3 sequences listed, about two fifths were seen once. The receptor's source is an adult man with Graves' hyperthyroidism. The chain uses TRBV12-3 or TRBV12-4 and TRBJ2-6; TRBD2 might be the D (6 bases). Sequences were obtained from peripheral blood or thyroid tissue (not recorded which). CDR3 sequence: CASTNSGTAGFSGANVLTF. In DNA form, the CDR3 reads TGTGCCAGCACAAACTCCGGCACGGCGGGGTTCTCTGGGGCCAACGTCCTGACTTTC.